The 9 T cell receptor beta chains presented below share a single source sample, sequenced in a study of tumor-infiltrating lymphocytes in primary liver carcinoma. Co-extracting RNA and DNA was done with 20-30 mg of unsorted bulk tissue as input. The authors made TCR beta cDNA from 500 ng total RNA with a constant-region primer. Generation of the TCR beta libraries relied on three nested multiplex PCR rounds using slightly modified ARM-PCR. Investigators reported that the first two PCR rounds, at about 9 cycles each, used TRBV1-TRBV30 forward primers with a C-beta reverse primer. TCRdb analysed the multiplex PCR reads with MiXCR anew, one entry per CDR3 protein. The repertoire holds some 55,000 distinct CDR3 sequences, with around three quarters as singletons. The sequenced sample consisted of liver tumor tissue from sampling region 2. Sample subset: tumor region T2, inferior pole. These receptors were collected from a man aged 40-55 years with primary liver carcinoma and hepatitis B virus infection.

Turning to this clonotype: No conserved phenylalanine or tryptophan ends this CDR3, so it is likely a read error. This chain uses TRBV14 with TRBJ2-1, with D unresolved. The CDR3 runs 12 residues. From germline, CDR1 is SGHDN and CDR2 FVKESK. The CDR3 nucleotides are TGTGCCGGCAGCCGGAACTACAATGAGCAGTTCCTC. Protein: CAGSRNYNEQFL.

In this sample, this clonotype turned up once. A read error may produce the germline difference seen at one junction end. The CDR3: CARSLVGSNQPQHF. The CDR3 DNA follows: TGTGCCCGCAGTCTAGTAGGTAGCAATCAGCCCCAGCATTTT. The rearrangement links TRBV12-3 or TRBV12-4 to TRBJ1-5; D gene ambiguous. This CDR3 is built from 14 residues.

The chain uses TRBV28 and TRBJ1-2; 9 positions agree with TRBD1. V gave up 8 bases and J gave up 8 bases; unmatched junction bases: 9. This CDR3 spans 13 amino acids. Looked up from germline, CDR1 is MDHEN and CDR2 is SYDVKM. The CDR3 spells CASGIDRGDGYTF. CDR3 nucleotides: TGTGCCAGCGGTATAGACAGGGGGGACGGCTACACCTTC.

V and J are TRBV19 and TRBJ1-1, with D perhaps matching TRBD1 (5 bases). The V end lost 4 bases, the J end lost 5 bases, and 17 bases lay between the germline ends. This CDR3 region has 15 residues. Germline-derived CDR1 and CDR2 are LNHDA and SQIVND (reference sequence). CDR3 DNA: TGTGCCAGTAGTAGCCCTGGGGGGGGGGAAACTGAAGCTTTCTTT. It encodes CASSSPGGGETEAFF. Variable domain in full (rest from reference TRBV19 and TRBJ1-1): DGGITQSPKYLFRKEGQNVTLSCEQNLNHDAMYWYRQDPGQGLRLIYYSQIVNDFQKGDIAEGYSVSREKKESFPLTVTSAQKNPTAFYLCASSSPGGGETEAFFGQGTRLTVV.

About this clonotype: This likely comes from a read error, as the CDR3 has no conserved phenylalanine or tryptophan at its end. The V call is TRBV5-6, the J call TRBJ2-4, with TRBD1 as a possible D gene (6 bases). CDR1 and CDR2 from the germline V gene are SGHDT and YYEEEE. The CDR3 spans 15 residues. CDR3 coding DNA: TGTGTCAGCAGCTTGTTAGGGGGATTAGGAAACGTTCAGTACTAC. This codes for CVSSLLGGLGNVQYY.

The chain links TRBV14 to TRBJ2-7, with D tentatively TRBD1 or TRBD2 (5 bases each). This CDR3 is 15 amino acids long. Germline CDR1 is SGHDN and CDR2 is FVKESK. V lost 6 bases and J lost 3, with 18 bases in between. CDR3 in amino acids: CASSVTGAEDYEQYF. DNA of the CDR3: TGTGCCAGCAGTGTGACCGGGGCGGAGGACTACGAGCAGTACTTC.

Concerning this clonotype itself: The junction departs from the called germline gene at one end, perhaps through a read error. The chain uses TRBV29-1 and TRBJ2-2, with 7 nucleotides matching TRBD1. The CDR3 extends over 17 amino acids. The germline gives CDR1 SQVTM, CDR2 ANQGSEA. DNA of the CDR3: TGCAGCGTCATTGGCCTCCTCGGGACAGCGAACACCGGGGAGCTCTTTTTT. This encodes CSVIGLLGTANTGELFF.

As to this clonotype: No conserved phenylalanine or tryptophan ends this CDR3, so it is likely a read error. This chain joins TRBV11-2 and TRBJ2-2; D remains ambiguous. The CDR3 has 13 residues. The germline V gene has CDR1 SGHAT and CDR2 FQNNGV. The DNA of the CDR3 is TGTGCCAGCGGCTTAGAGTTCATCGGGGAGCTGTTTATT. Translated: CASGLEFIGELFI.

Written as DNA, the CDR3 is TGTGCCAGCAGTCCCGGACAGGGCAGCTCCAGGGCCAACGTCCTGACTTTC. It specifies CASSPGQGSSRANVLTF. V is TRBV11-2 and J is TRBJ2-6, with TRBD1 matching over 8 bases. V dropped 6 bases and J dropped 5; count of bases not matched to a gene: 12. The CDR3 totals 17 residues. Per germline, CDR1 SGHAT and CDR2 FQNNGV. Variable domain in full (rest from reference TRBV11-2 and TRBJ2-6): EAGVAQSPRYKIIEKRQSVAFWCNPISGHATLYWYQQILGQGPKLLIQFQNNGVVDDSQLPKDRFSAERLKGVDSTLKIQPAKLEDSAVYLCASSPGQGSSRANVLTFGAGSRLTVL.